A single sample gave rise to the 8 T cell receptor beta chains below, sequenced in a study of blood T cell repertoires in COVID-19. Some clones are missing from TCRdb's copy, which holds only in-frame ones; the method was immunoSEQ multiplex PCR. The sample includes about 220,000 clones, 80% to 85% of them seen just once. The source material was peripheral blood. These receptors were taken from a woman in her 30s who had recovered from COVID-19.

V is TRBV9 and J is TRBJ2-5; D is perhaps TRBD1 (6 bases). Trimming removed 3 bases from V and 1 base from J, with 16 bases in between. The CDR3 spans 16 residues. The germline V gene has CDR1 SGDLS and CDR2 YYNGEE. CDR3 in DNA: TGTGCCAGCAGCGCGGAGCGACAGGTATCCCAAGAGACCCAGTACTTC. It specifies CASSAERQVSQETQYF.

The chain uses TRBV18 and TRBJ2-1, with TRBD2 matching 11 bases. The CDR3 consists of 17 residues. Germline-derived CDR1 and CDR2 are KGHSH and LQKENI. J lost 9 bases, V lost 4 bases, and 14 bases had no gene match. The CDR3 DNA is TGTGCCAGCTCACGATCACAACTAGCGGGAGTTGTAGGTGAGCAGTTCTTC. This sequence encodes CASSRSQLAGVVGEQFF.

This chain links TRBV18 with TRBJ2-5; possible D gene TRBD1, 6 bases. V lost 4 bases, J lost 4 bases, and 13 bases lay in between. The CDR3 extends over 14 amino acids. Germline V gene lookup returns CDR1 KGHSH and CDR2 LQKENI. Here the CDR3 DNA reads TGTGCCAGCTCACGAAGGGGGAAGGGAGAGACCCAGTACTTC. Its translation is CASSRRGKGETQYF. The full variable domain, its missing parts supplied by reference TRBV18 and TRBJ2-5, is NAGVMQNPRHLVRRRGQEARLRCSPMKGHSHVYWYRQLPEEGLKFMVYLQKENIIDESGMPKERFSAEFPKEGPSILRIQQVVRGDSAAYFCASSRRGKGETQYFGPGTRLLVL.

The chain employs TRBV10-1 and TRBJ2-3, with a tentative D call TRBD1 (5 bases). This CDR3 has 16 residues. Deletions cut 3 bases from V and 1 base from J, with 14 bases between. CDR1 and CDR2 (germline): WNHNN, SYGVQD (reference sequence). DNA of the CDR3: TGCGCCAGCAGTGACGGGCAGGGCCTTCGCACAGATACGCAGTATTTT. Its translation is CASSDGQGLRTDTQYF.

This chain uses TRBV5-4 with TRBJ2-7; 11 nucleotides align to TRBD1. V gave up 6 bases and J gave up 4 bases; unmatched junction bases: 6. This CDR3 has 14 amino acids. Germline CDR1 reads SGHNT; CDR2 reads YYREEE (reference sequence). In DNA, the CDR3 is TGTGCCAGCACCCCCGGGACAGGGGGGTACGAGCAGTACTTC. Protein product: CASTPGTGGYEQYF.

The J gene is TRBJ1-6, the V gene TRBV12-3 or TRBV12-4, with 8 positions matching TRBD1. The CDR3 extends over 13 amino acids. Germline trimming cut 1 base from V and 14 bases from J; bases unmatched to any gene: 4. CDR3 amino acids: CASSLGDRRSLHF. CDR3 DNA: TGTGCCAGCAGTTTAGGGGACAGGCGTTCCCTCCACTTT.

In DNA, the CDR3 is TGCGCCAGCAGCTTCAATTACGGACAGGAGTTTGAAGCTTTCTTT. Translation gives CASSFNYGQEFEAFF. This sequence joins TRBV5-1 and TRBJ1-1; 7 positions agree with TRBD1. CDR1 and CDR2 (germline): SGHRS, YFSETQ. The V and J ends lost 2 bases and 7 bases, in that order; junction bases with no gene match: 11. The CDR3 is 15 amino acids.

The chain joins TRBV12-5 to TRBJ2-5; maybe TRBD1 (7 bases). The V end was cut by 1 base, the J end by 2 bases, with 17 bases between. Germline loops: CDR1 LGHNT, CDR2 FRNRAP. This CDR3 has 17 amino acids. CDR3 in DNA: TGTGCTAGTGGTTTGGGGACAGGTGGCGGGGATCAAGAGACCCAGTACTTC. This codes for CASGLGTGGGDQETQYF.